Each of the 2 T cell receptor beta chains below was sequenced from the same sample in a study of T cell responses to AZD1222 COVID-19 vaccine. The table came from immunoSEQ multiplex PCR; TCRdb's copy has only in-frame clones and leaves some out. This sample has over 85,000 clones, with more than 70% found just once. Here the sequenced sample was peripheral blood, taken 28 days after the second AZD1222 dose. The origin of the receptors is an adult who received the AZD1222 COVID-19 vaccine.

The V call is TRBV7-9, the J call TRBJ1-4, with 9 bases that match TRBD1. The ends lost 4 bases at V and 2 bases at J; junction bases unmatched: 11. CDR3 length: 18 residues. Germline-derived CDR1 and CDR2 are SEHNR and FQNEAQ (reference sequence). As DNA, the CDR3 is TGTGCCAGCAGCTCCAGCCTACAGGGGGCGTCGACTAATGAAAAACTGTTTTTT. Residues: CASSSSLQGASTNEKLFF.

The chain recombines TRBV19 with TRBJ1-1, with 9 bases identical to TRBD1. The CDR3 runs 13 residues. Per the germline V gene, CDR1 is LNHDA and CDR2 is SQIVND (reference sequence). The V and J ends lost 4 bases and 9 bases, in that order; junction bases with no gene match: 6. The CDR3 DNA follows: TGTGCCAGTAGTAAATCCGGGACAGGGAAAGCTTTCTTT. Translation: CASSKSGTGKAFF.